Following are 21 T cell receptor beta chains from one sample sequenced in a study of cytomegalovirus exposure and HLA in healthy donors. PCR was performed using 60 Vbeta and 13 Jbeta primers. Assay used: immunoSEQ multiplex PCR; TCRdb lists only in-frame clones, some missing. The sample has roughly 120,000 clones; 70% to 85% are singletons. The source material was PBMCs. The receptor set was obtained from a man between 45 and 60 years old in good health and CMV-seropositive.

V and J are TRBV19 and TRBJ2-2; weak D call: TRBD1 (6 bases). Germline V CDR1 and CDR2: LNHDA, SQIVND (reference sequence). The CDR3 sequence is 14 residues long. The V end lost 6 bases, the J end lost 4 bases, and 12 bases lay between the germline ends. The CDR3, as DNA: TGTGCCAGTAGGACAGGAGGAATCACCGGGGAGCTGTTTTTT. This codes for CASRTGGITGELFF.

This chain links TRBV9 with TRBJ2-1; unclear D gene. V lost 0 bases and J lost 6, with 13 bases in between. Looked up from germline, CDR1 is SGDLS and CDR2 is YYNGEE. The CDR3 has 15 amino acids. CDR3 sequence: CASSVDPTPRNEQFF. CDR3 DNA: TGTGCCAGCAGCGTAGACCCTACCCCTCGCAATGAGCAGTTCTTC.

This rearrangement joins TRBV5-4 to TRBJ1-2, with D uncertain. Between the trimmed V and J ends, which lost 4 bases and 3 bases, there was a span of 13 bases. CDR1 and CDR2 from the germline V gene are SGHNT and YYREEE (reference sequence). The CDR3 is 14 residues long. CDR3 nucleotide sequence: TGTGCCAGCAGCCCATTGGCGGCGGACTATGGCTACACCTTC. Its protein is CASSPLAADYGYTF.

The genes are TRBV6-1 and TRBJ1-5, with 10 bases aligning to TRBD1. This CDR3 has 16 amino acids. The trim removed 4 bases at V and 6 bases at J, leaving 9 bases unmatched. Per germline, CDR1 MNHNS and CDR2 SASEGT. The CDR3 protein is CASSVTGTGESQPQHF. The CDR3 region has the DNA TGTGCCAGCAGTGTTACCGGGACAGGGGAGTCTCAGCCCCAGCATTTT.

The chain joins TRBV12-5 to TRBJ1-5, with 7 bases that match TRBD1. This CDR3 contains 15 residues. V lost 6 bases to trimming and J lost 0 bases; unmatched junction nucleotides: 5. The germline V gene has CDR1 LGHNT and CDR2 FRNRAP. This CDR3 is CASGEQGSSNQPQHF. The CDR3 DNA follows: TGTGCTAGTGGGGAACAGGGGTCTAGCAATCAGCCCCAGCATTTT.

The genes are TRBV6-5 and TRBJ2-7; 7 bases are a match to TRBD1. The CDR3 loop spans 15 amino acids. With 5 bases clipped from V and 0 bases from J, the junction kept 7 bases outside the gene matches. The V gene's germline CDR1 is MNHEY and CDR2 SVGAGI. This CDR3 is CASSAAGGASYEQYF. The CDR3 DNA sequence: TGTGCCAGCAGTGCCGCAGGGGGAGCCTCCTACGAGCAGTACTTC.

This clone was observed a few times. This chain connects TRBV7-9 to TRBJ2-5, with a possible D match to TRBD1 (5 bases). The germline V gene encodes CDR1 SEHNR and CDR2 FQNEAQ (reference sequence). This CDR3 spans 14 amino acids. Trimming stripped 1 base from V and 4 bases from J, with 10 bases between. CDR3 in DNA: TGTGCCAGCAGCTTAGGAGTGGGGCGAGAGACCCAGTACTTC. Encoded protein: CASSLGVGRETQYF.

The sample holds a few counts of this clone. The V gene is TRBV10-3, the J gene TRBJ1-2; D perhaps matches TRBD1 (5 bases). Germline V lookup: CDR1 ENHRY, CDR2 SYGVKD. The CDR3 is made up of 22 amino acids. Trimming pared 0 bases from V and 5 bases from J, leaving 34 bases between. CDR3 nucleotide sequence: TGTGCCATCAGTGAGTCGAATGATGGTCACCCCGGCCTGACAGTTGGGGGGTATGGCTACACCTTC. Translation gives CAISESNDGHPGLTVGGYGYTF.

The chain combines TRBV5-6 with TRBJ1-4, with 7 bases fitting TRBD1. CDR3 length equals 15 residues. Germline assignment: CDR1 SGHDT and CDR2 YYEEEE. Germline trimming cut 1 base from V and 8 bases from J; bases unmatched to any gene: 8. The CDR3 protein is CASSLFGTVYEKLFF. CDR3 bases: TGTGCCAGCAGCTTGTTTGGGACAGTATACGAAAAACTGTTTTTT. Full variable domain (rest looked up from reference TRBV5-6 and TRBJ1-4): DAGVTQSPTHLIKTRGQQVTLRCSPKSGHDTVSWYQQALGQGPQFIFQYYEEEERQRGNFPDRFSGHQFPNYSSELNVNALLLGDSALYLCASSLFGTVYEKLFFGSGTQLSVL.

J is TRBJ2-1 and V is TRBV5-1; tentatively, D is TRBD2 (5 bases). The germline V gene encodes CDR1 SGHRS and CDR2 YFSETQ. V was pared by 4 bases and J by 9 bases, with 14 bases between. The CDR3 sequence is 13 residues long. The CDR3 reads CASSLPVASEQFF. The CDR3 DNA reads as TGCGCCAGCAGCCTGCCCGTAGCGAGTGAGCAGTTCTTC. Looking up the rest from reference TRBV5-1 and TRBJ2-1 gives the full variable domain: KAGVTQTPRYLIKTRGQQVTLSCSPISGHRSVSWYQQTPGQGLQFLFEYFSETQRNKGNFPGRFSGRQFSNSRSEMNVSTLELGDSALYLCASSLPVASEQFFGPGTRLTVL.

J is TRBJ1-2 and V is TRBV29-1; 10 positions match TRBD1. Trimming at V came to 0 bases and at J to 4 bases, leaving 17 bases not matched to a gene. Germline V gene lookup returns CDR1 SQVTM and CDR2 ANQGSEA. This CDR3 contains 19 residues. CDR3 amino acids: CSVEDVGGQGIPLAYGYTF. CDR3 nucleotides: TGCAGCGTTGAAGACGTTGGGGGACAGGGGATTCCGCTTGCCTATGGCTACACCTTC. The full variable domain, its missing parts supplied by reference TRBV29-1 and TRBJ1-2, is SAVISQKPSRDICQRGTSLTIQCQVDSQVTMMFWYRQQPGQSLTLIATANQGSEATYESGFVIDKFPISRPNLTFSTLTVSNMSPEDSSIYLCSVEDVGGQGIPLAYGYTFGSGTRLTVV.

The CDR3: CATAGVMNTGELFF. The CDR3 region has the DNA TGTGCCACAGCGGGAGTGATGAACACCGGGGAGCTGTTTTTT. V is TRBV19 and J is TRBJ2-2, with 8 bases aligning to TRBD2. The germline CDR1 and CDR2 sequences are LNHDA and SQIVND (reference sequence). This CDR3 is built from 14 residues. V shed 10 bases and J 1 base; nucleotides not matched to a gene: 5.

V gene TRBV4-2 combines with J gene TRBJ2-6; TRBD2 agrees at 9 bases. CDR1 and CDR2 (germline): LGHNA, YNFKEQ. Unmatched junction bases numbered 4, after V lost 6 bases and J lost 4 bases. This CDR3 comprises 15 residues. The CDR3 DNA reads as TGTGCCAGCAGGGTTCTAGCGGGAGGGGCCAACGTCCTGACTTTC. This codes for CASRVLAGGANVLTF.

In nucleotides, the CDR3 is TGTGCCAGTAGGGACAGGGGGCAAAGCAATCAGCCCCAGCATTTT. It translates to CASRDRGQSNQPQHF. The chain couples TRBV19 to TRBJ1-5, with 11 nucleotides matching TRBD1. The CDR3 covers 15 residues. After removal of 6 bases from V and 1 base from J, the junction contained 2 bases not matched to a gene. Germline V lookup: CDR1 LNHDA, CDR2 SQIVND (reference sequence).

The gene calls are TRBV2 and TRBJ2-2; D possibly corresponds to TRBD2 (5 bases). Trimming stripped 5 bases from V and 8 bases from J, with 18 bases between. The CDR3 has 15 residues. The germline gives CDR1 SNHLY, CDR2 FYNNEI. Here the CDR3 DNA reads TGTGCCAGCAGTAACCCGGGGTCCTCGGGTGGGGAGCTGTTTTTT. This translates into CASSNPGSSGGELFF. The full variable domain, in which reference TRBV2 and TRBJ2-2 provide the parts outside the CDR3, is EPEVTQTPSHQVTQMGQEVILRCVPISNHLYFYWYRQILGQKVEFLVSFYNNEISEKSEIFDDQFSVERPDGSNFTLKIRSTKLEDSAMYFCASSNPGSSGGELFFGEGSRLTVL.

This clone was counted only a few times. V usage is TRBV5-1 and J usage is TRBJ1-3; D not certain. Trimming shortened V by 3 bases and J by 7 bases, and 11 bases separated the two germline ends. The germline CDR1 and CDR2 sequences are SGHRS and YFSETQ. The CDR3 totals 13 residues. CDR3 coding DNA: TGCGCCAGCAGCTCGTATTCGGGGAACACCATATATTTT. Translated, it gives CASSSYSGNTIYF.

This sequence joins TRBV7-9 and TRBJ2-3, with 8 bases fitting TRBD2. Trimming removed 7 bases from V and 4 bases from J; junction bases left unmatched: 13. Germline V CDR1 and CDR2: SEHNR, FQNEAQ (reference sequence). This CDR3 has 16 amino acids. The DNA of the CDR3 is TGTGCCAGCACGGACCGGGGGGGCCTCGGATCAGATACGCAGTATTTT. Its translation: CASTDRGGLGSDTQYF.

The V gene is TRBV11-3, the J gene TRBJ2-3; 14 bases align to TRBD2. Germline trimming cut 1 base from V and 5 bases from J; bases unmatched to any gene: 8. The germline V gene has CDR1 SGHNT and CDR2 YENEEA. The CDR3 length is 18 residues. In DNA form, the CDR3 reads TGTGCCAGCAGCTTAGGGGGGACTAGCGGGGGACCACGAGATACGCAGTATTTT. It specifies CASSLGGTSGGPRDTQYF.

This clone was recorded only once. CDR3: CAWSAQVLGELFF. In DNA form, the CDR3 reads TGTGCCTGGAGTGCGCAGGTGCTCGGGGAGCTGTTTTTT. The chain uses TRBV30 and TRBJ2-2; no firm D call. This CDR3 comprises 13 residues. Per germline, CDR1 GTSNPN and CDR2 SVGIG (reference sequence). The V gene lost 1 base and the J gene lost 7 bases, with 10 bases spanning the gap.

In its sample, this clone was seen once. The chain couples TRBV9 to TRBJ2-5, with D possibly TRBD2 on 5 matching bases. CDR1 is SGDLS and CDR2 is YYNGEE in the germline V gene. Trimming left V 0 bases short and J 4 bases short, with 10 bases between. CDR3 length equals 14 residues. The CDR3 sequence: CASSVATGGETQYF. The CDR3 bases are TGTGCCAGCAGCGTAGCTACCGGAGGAGAGACCCAGTACTTC.

CDR3 in DNA: TGTGCCAGCAGTTACACAGGGGCCTATGGCTACACCTTC. Protein product: CASSYTGAYGYTF. The rearrangement joins TRBV6-5 to TRBJ1-2, with 7 nucleotides matching TRBD1. The CDR3 length is 13 residues. Germline V CDR1 and CDR2: MNHEY, SVGAGI. V was pared by 2 bases and J by 4 bases, with 1 base of the junction left unmatched.